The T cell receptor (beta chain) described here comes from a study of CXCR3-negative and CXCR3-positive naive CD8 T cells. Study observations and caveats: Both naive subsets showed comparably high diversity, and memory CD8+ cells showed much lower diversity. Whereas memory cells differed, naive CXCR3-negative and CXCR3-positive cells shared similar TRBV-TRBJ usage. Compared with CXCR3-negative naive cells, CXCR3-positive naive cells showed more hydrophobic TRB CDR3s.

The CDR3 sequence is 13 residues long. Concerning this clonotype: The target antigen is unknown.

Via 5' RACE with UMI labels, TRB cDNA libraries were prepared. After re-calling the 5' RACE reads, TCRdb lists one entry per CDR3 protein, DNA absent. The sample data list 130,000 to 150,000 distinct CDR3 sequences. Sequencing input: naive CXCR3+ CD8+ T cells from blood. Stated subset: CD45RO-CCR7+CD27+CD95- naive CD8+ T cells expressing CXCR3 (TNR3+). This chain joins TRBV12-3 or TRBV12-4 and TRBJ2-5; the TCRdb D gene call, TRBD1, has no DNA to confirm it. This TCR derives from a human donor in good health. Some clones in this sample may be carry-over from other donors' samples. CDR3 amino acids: CASSPTGEETQYF.